This T cell receptor (beta chain) emerged from a study of shared clonotypes between healthy human individuals. Profiling relied on immunoSEQ multiplex PCR, and the TCRdb table lists in-frame clones only, not all of them. Of 2,500,000 or so clones detected, about 92% appear once; the ten largest clones hold 0.14%. This clone was observed a single time. The antigen remains unidentified. Study-level results: Measured sharing among donors was expected to vary with sequencing depth.

Division of CD4+ cells produced a CD45RA+ naive subset and a CD45RA-negative memory subset. The length of the CDR3 is 13 residues. Germline values: CDR1 LNHDA, CDR2 SQIVND (reference sequence). Trimming cost V 8 bases and J 0 bases, with 8 bases left between them. The TCR comes from a man aged 18 to 29 in good health. Sequenced input: naive CD4+ T cells sorted from blood. Subset: CD45RA+ positively selected. This chain connects TRBV19 to TRBJ1-5; D is ambiguous. The CDR3 DNA is TGTGCCAGTGGAAAAAATAGCAATCAGCCCCAGCATTTT. Residues: CASGKNSNQPQHF. Using reference TRBV19 and TRBJ1-5 for the parts outside the CDR3, the full variable domain is DGGITQSPKYLFRKEGQNVTLSCEQNLNHDAMYWYRQDPGQGLRLIYYSQIVNDFQKGDIAEGYSVSREKKESFPLTVTSAQKNPTAFYLCASGKNSNQPQHFGDGTRLSIL.